The present T cell receptor beta chain was sequenced within a study of vaccination and CD4 T cells after COVID-19. This CDR3 is 19 amino acids long. V was clipped by 2 bases and J by 0 bases, with 21 bases between them. The germline gives CDR1 SGHTA, CDR2 FQGNSA. The Oncomine TCR Beta short-read assay was applied to DNA of cultured CD4+ T cells. TCRdb reprocessed the PCR reads with MiXCR, giving one entry per CDR3 protein. The table has 7,000 to 9,000 distinct CDR3 sequences, 61% seen once. Specified treatment: approximately 9-day PBMC culture with coronavirus spike peptide pools or control peptides (ViraFEST assay). Points on this clonotype: Its antigen is unidentified.

The chain couples TRBV7-2 to TRBJ2-3; D is possibly TRBD1 or TRBD2 (5 bases each). The sequenced sample was CD4+ T cells from blood, cultured in vitro. The origin of this receptor is a human donor who had recovered from COVID-19. This CDR3 is CASSLRGVGGWGSTDTQYF. The CDR3 DNA is TGTGCCAGCAGCTTAAGAGGTGTTGGGGGTTGGGGAAGCACAGATACGCAGTATTTT.